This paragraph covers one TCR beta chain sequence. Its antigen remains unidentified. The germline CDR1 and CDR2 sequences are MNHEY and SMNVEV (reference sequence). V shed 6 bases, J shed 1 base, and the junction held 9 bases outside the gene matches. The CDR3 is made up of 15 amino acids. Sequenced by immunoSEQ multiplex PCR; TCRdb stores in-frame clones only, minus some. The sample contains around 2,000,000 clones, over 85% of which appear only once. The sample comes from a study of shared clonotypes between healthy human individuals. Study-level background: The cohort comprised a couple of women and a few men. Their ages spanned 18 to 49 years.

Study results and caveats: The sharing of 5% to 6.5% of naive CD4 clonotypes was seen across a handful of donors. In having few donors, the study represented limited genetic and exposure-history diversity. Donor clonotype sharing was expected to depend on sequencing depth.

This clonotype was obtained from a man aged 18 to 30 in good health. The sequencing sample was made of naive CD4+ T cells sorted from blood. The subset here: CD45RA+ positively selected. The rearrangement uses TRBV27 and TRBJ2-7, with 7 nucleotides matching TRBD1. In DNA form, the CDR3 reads TGTGCCAGCAGGCTACAGGGGCGAGGGTCCTACGAGCAGTACTTC. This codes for CASRLQGRGSYEQYF.